Listed below are T cell receptor beta chains from one sample, sequenced in a study of post-analysis software for immune sequencing data. MiXCR, run by TCRdb on the PCR reads, gives a single entry per CDR3 protein. This table has about 800,000 distinct CDR3 sequences, roughly 27% appearing once. The sequencing input was blood. The receptors derive from a girl between 5 and 17 years old with multiple sclerosis. The CDR3 runs from the conserved cysteine through the conserved F or W. A D gene is named only where the DNA matches it firmly. Part of the rows lack a size; the others show once, few, many or a class for expanded clones.

clone_size: NA
cdr3_length: 14
v_call: TRBV10-3
j_call: TRBJ1-2
d_call: TRBD1
cdr3_aa: CAISKRDRGISYTF
cdr3_nt: TGTGCCATCAGTAAACGGGACAGGGGAATCAGCTACACCTTC

clone_size: NA
cdr3_length: 18
v_call: TRBV6-2/TRBV6-3
j_call: TRBJ2-4
d_call: TRBD2
cdr3_aa: CASGHYGTSGLAKNIQYF
cdr3_nt: TGTGCCAGCGGTCACTATGGGACTAGCGGCTTAGCCAAAAACATTCAGTACTTC

clone_size: many
cdr3_length: 14
v_call: TRBV9
j_call: TRBJ2-3
d_call: TRBD2
cdr3_aa: CASSGGGNTDTQYF
cdr3_nt: TGTGCCAGCAGCGGCGGGGGGAACACAGATACGCAGTATTTT

clone_size: NA
cdr3_length: 12
v_call: TRBV7-2
j_call: TRBJ1-1
d_call: NA
cdr3_aa: CASSFAETEAFF
cdr3_nt: TGTGCCAGCAGCTTCGCTGAAACTGAAGCTTTCTTT

clone_size: NA
cdr3_length: 15
v_call: TRBV7-9
j_call: TRBJ2-3
d_call: TRBD2
cdr3_aa: CASSSAGVKTDTQYF
cdr3_nt: TGTGCCAGCAGCTCTGCGGGGGTGAAGACAGATACGCAGTATTTT

clone_size: few
cdr3_length: 18
v_call: TRBV20-1
j_call: TRBJ2-7
d_call: TRBD2
cdr3_aa: CSARDSGLAGGGRYEQYF
cdr3_nt: TGCAGTGCTAGAGACTCGGGACTAGCGGGAGGAGGACGCTACGAGCAGTACTTC

clone_size: NA
cdr3_length: 17
v_call: TRBV5-1
j_call: TRBJ2-7
d_call: TRBD2
cdr3_aa: CASSPTVGLAGVYEQYF
cdr3_nt: TGCGCCAGCAGCCCGACTGTTGGACTAGCGGGAGTTTACGAGCAGTACTTC

clone_size: few
cdr3_length: 17
v_call: TRBV15
j_call: TRBJ2-5
d_call: NA
cdr3_aa: CATSRESGPMGGETQYF
cdr3_nt: TGTGCCACCAGCAGAGAGTCCGGGCCCATGGGTGGGGAGACCCAGTACTTC

clone_size: NA
cdr3_length: 14
v_call: TRBV27
j_call: TRBJ2-1
d_call: NA
cdr3_aa: CASTGSQTYNEQFF
cdr3_nt: TGTGCCAGCACAGGCAGTCAGACCTACAATGAGCAGTTCTTC

clone_size: NA
cdr3_length: 13
v_call: TRBV2
j_call: TRBJ2-5
d_call: NA
cdr3_aa: CASRQGFQETQYF
cdr3_nt: TGTGCCAGCAGACAGGGATTCCAAGAGACCCAGTACTTC

clone_size: few
cdr3_length: 14
v_call: TRBV3-1
j_call: TRBJ2-3
d_call: TRBD1
cdr3_aa: CASSQGTGQDTQYF
cdr3_nt: TGTGCCAGCAGCCAAGGGACAGGTCAAGATACGCAGTATTTT

clone_size: once
cdr3_length: 14
v_call: TRBV6-2/TRBV6-3
j_call: TRBJ2-7
d_call: TRBD2
cdr3_aa: CTSIRLAGGYEQYF
cdr3_nt: TGTACCAGCATCCGACTAGCGGGTGGCTACGAGCAGTACTTC

clone_size: NA
cdr3_length: 16
v_call: TRBV5-1
j_call: TRBJ1-1
d_call: TRBD1
cdr3_aa: CASSRQGGISSTEAFF
cdr3_nt: TGCGCCAGCAGCCGACAGGGGGGAATTAGTAGCACTGAAGCTTTCTTT

clone_size: NA
cdr3_length: 14
v_call: TRBV7-9
j_call: TRBJ2-1
d_call: TRBD2
cdr3_aa: CASSFRTSVSEQFF
cdr3_nt: TGTGCCAGCAGCTTCCGGACTAGCGTTTCTGAGCAGTTCTTC

clone_size: NA
cdr3_length: 16
v_call: TRBV7-2
j_call: TRBJ2-5
d_call: NA
cdr3_aa: CASSLAQRRGRETQYF
cdr3_nt: TGTGCCAGCAGCTTAGCCCAGAGGAGGGGACGAGAGACCCAGTACTTC

clone_size: many
cdr3_length: 15
v_call: TRBV3-1
j_call: TRBJ2-1
d_call: NA
cdr3_aa: CASRGVADSYNEQFF
cdr3_nt: TGTGCCAGCAGGGGGGTAGCCGACTCCTACAATGAGCAGTTCTTC

clone_size: NA
cdr3_length: 15
v_call: TRBV7-9
j_call: TRBJ2-7
d_call: TRBD2
cdr3_aa: CASSPRGGGVYEQYF
cdr3_nt: TGTGCCAGCAGCCCGCGGGGGGGAGGAGTCTACGAGCAGTACTTC

clone_size: NA
cdr3_length: 11
v_call: TRBV29-1
j_call: TRBJ2-3
d_call: NA
cdr3_aa: CSKTSTDTQYF
cdr3_nt: TGCAGCAAGACTAGCACAGATACGCAGTATTTT

clone_size: NA
cdr3_length: 11
v_call: TRBV7-2
j_call: TRBJ2-4
d_call: NA
cdr3_aa: CASSFKQEFAF
cdr3_nt: TGTGCCAGCAGCTTCAAACAGGAATTTGCCTTC

clone_size: NA
cdr3_length: 17
v_call: TRBV7-8
j_call: TRBJ1-2
d_call: NA
cdr3_aa: CASSLARSGPLSYGYTF
cdr3_nt: TGTGCCAGCAGCTTAGCGCGGTCAGGTCCCCTCTCCTATGGCTACACCTTC

clone_size: NA
cdr3_length: 13
v_call: TRBV7-2
j_call: TRBJ2-6
d_call: NA
cdr3_aa: CASSLDLPNVLTF
cdr3_nt: TGTGCCAGCAGCTTAGATCTACCCAACGTCCTGACTTTC

clone_size: NA
cdr3_length: 15
v_call: TRBV7-2
j_call: TRBJ2-3
d_call: NA
cdr3_aa: CASSSGEYVTDTQYF
cdr3_nt: TGTGCCAGCAGCTCGGGGGAATACGTGACAGATACGCAGTATTTT

clone_size: few
cdr3_length: 15
v_call: TRBV6-2/TRBV6-3
j_call: TRBJ1-1
d_call: NA
cdr3_aa: CASSLLGWGGTEAFF
cdr3_nt: TGTGCCAGCAGCCTCCTCGGGTGGGGTGGCACTGAAGCTTTCTTT

clone_size: few
cdr3_length: 13
v_call: TRBV2
j_call: TRBJ2-5
d_call: NA
cdr3_aa: CASSEGNEETQYF
cdr3_nt: TGTGCCAGCAGTGAAGGGAACGAAGAGACCCAGTACTTC

clone_size: few
cdr3_length: 14
v_call: TRBV7-9
j_call: TRBJ1-5
d_call: NA
cdr3_aa: CASSGDSGNQPQHF
cdr3_nt: TGTGCCAGCAGCGGGGATTCGGGGAATCAGCCCCAGCATTTT

clone_size: few
cdr3_length: 15
v_call: TRBV4-1
j_call: TRBJ2-3
d_call: NA
cdr3_aa: CASSQLLTSTDTQYF
cdr3_nt: TGCGCCAGCAGCCAGCTTTTGACTAGCACAGATACGCAGTATTTT

clone_size: few
cdr3_length: 15
v_call: TRBV25-1
j_call: TRBJ1-4
d_call: NA
cdr3_aa: CASSESGSANEKLFF
cdr3_nt: TGTGCCAGCAGTGAATCCGGGTCCGCTAATGAAAAACTGTTTTTT

clone_size: few
cdr3_length: 13
v_call: TRBV12-3/TRBV12-4
j_call: TRBJ2-7
d_call: NA
cdr3_aa: CASSVTASYEQYF
cdr3_nt: TGTGCCAGCAGTGTGACAGCTTCCTACGAGCAGTACTTC

clone_size: NA
cdr3_length: 16
v_call: TRBV7-9
j_call: TRBJ2-1
d_call: TRBD1
cdr3_aa: CASSFRQGEAYNEQFF
cdr3_nt: TGTGCCAGCAGCTTTAGACAGGGGGAGGCCTACAATGAGCAGTTCTTC

clone_size: NA
cdr3_length: 11
v_call: TRBV25-1
j_call: TRBJ1-2
d_call: NA
cdr3_aa: CASSEGVGYTF
cdr3_nt: TGTGCCAGCAGTGAAGGGGTTGGCTACACCTTC

clone_size: NA
cdr3_length: 13
v_call: TRBV11-2
j_call: TRBJ1-2
d_call: NA
cdr3_aa: CASSWAGDYGYTF
cdr3_nt: TGTGCCAGCAGCTGGGCAGGGGACTATGGCTACACCTTC

clone_size: NA
cdr3_length: 15
v_call: TRBV20-1
j_call: TRBJ1-5
d_call: TRBD1
cdr3_aa: CSARGRQGSNQPQHF
cdr3_nt: TGCAGTGCTAGAGGAAGACAGGGAAGCAATCAGCCCCAGCATTTT

clone_size: few
cdr3_length: 12
v_call: TRBV29-1
j_call: TRBJ1-2
d_call: NA
cdr3_aa: CSGQGHEHGYTF
cdr3_nt: TGCAGCGGTCAGGGACATGAGCATGGCTACACCTTC

clone_size: few
cdr3_length: 15
v_call: TRBV6-2/TRBV6-3
j_call: TRBJ2-1
d_call: TRBD1
cdr3_aa: CASSWGQGPYNEQFF
cdr3_nt: TGTGCCAGCAGCTGGGGACAGGGTCCTTACAATGAGCAGTTCTTC

clone_size: NA
cdr3_length: 14
v_call: TRBV24-1
j_call: TRBJ1-5
d_call: NA
cdr3_aa: CATSDGEGNQPQHF
cdr3_nt: TGTGCCACCAGTGACGGGGAGGGCAATCAGCCCCAGCATTTT

clone_size: few
cdr3_length: 15
v_call: TRBV11-2
j_call: TRBJ2-3
d_call: NA
cdr3_aa: CASSLRGGQGDTQYF
cdr3_nt: TGTGCCAGCAGCTTAAGGGGGGGGCAGGGAGATACGCAGTATTTT

clone_size: NA
cdr3_length: 17
v_call: TRBV4-3
j_call: TRBJ2-7
d_call: NA
cdr3_aa: CASSQYLFGASPFEQYF
cdr3_nt: TGCGCCAGCAGCCAGTATCTGTTTGGGGCAAGCCCCTTCGAGCAGTACTTC

clone_size: NA
cdr3_length: 13
v_call: TRBV2
j_call: TRBJ2-5
d_call: NA
cdr3_aa: CASTGRGSNEQYF
cdr3_nt: TGTGCCAGCACTGGGAGAGGGTCCAATGAGCAGTACTTC

clone_size: NA
cdr3_length: 13
v_call: TRBV20-1
j_call: TRBJ2-5
d_call: NA
cdr3_aa: CSARHRAAETQYF
cdr3_nt: TGCAGTGCTAGGCACAGGGCGGCGGAGACCCAGTACTTC

clone_size: NA
cdr3_length: 13
v_call: TRBV14
j_call: TRBJ2-7
d_call: NA
cdr3_aa: CASSRGLPYEQYF
cdr3_nt: TGTGCCAGCAGCCGGGGTTTACCCTACGAGCAGTACTTC

clone_size: NA
cdr3_length: 14
v_call: TRBV12-3/TRBV12-4
j_call: TRBJ1-5
d_call: NA
cdr3_aa: CASSELWGDQPQHF
cdr3_nt: TGTGCCAGCAGTGAACTATGGGGGGATCAGCCCCAGCATTTT

clone_size: NA
cdr3_length: 16
v_call: TRBV6-2/TRBV6-3
j_call: TRBJ2-7
d_call: NA
cdr3_aa: CASSRPGLPIAYEQYF
cdr3_nt: TGTGCCAGCAGCCGACCAGGACTTCCCATTGCCTACGAGCAGTACTTC

clone_size: once
cdr3_length: 13
v_call: TRBV3-1
j_call: TRBJ1-5
d_call: NA
cdr3_aa: CASSQLSGLPQHF
cdr3_nt: TGTGCCAGCAGCCAACTATCAGGGCTGCCCCAGCATTTT

clone_size: NA
cdr3_length: 15
v_call: TRBV20-1
j_call: TRBJ2-1
d_call: TRBD1
cdr3_aa: CSGSPGQSFYNEQFF
cdr3_nt: TGCAGTGGCTCACCGGGACAGTCTTTCTACAATGAGCAGTTCTTC

clone_size: few
cdr3_length: 12
v_call: TRBV6-2/TRBV6-3
j_call: TRBJ1-2
d_call: NA
cdr3_aa: CATLGDGYGYTF
cdr3_nt: TGTGCCACTTTAGGGGACGGCTATGGCTACACCTTC

clone_size: NA
cdr3_length: 17
v_call: TRBV4-2
j_call: TRBJ2-2
d_call: NA
cdr3_aa: CASSQDYGTANTGELFF
cdr3_nt: TGTGCCAGCAGCCAAGATTACGGGACTGCTAACACCGGGGAGCTGTTTTTT

clone_size: few
cdr3_length: 12
v_call: TRBV20-1
j_call: TRBJ1-4
d_call: NA
cdr3_aa: CSASPVNEKLFF
cdr3_nt: TGCAGTGCTAGCCCCGTGAATGAAAAACTGTTTTTT

clone_size: NA
cdr3_length: 13
v_call: TRBV3-1
j_call: TRBJ2-3
d_call: NA
cdr3_aa: CASSLNPRDTQYF
cdr3_nt: TGTGCCAGCAGCTTAAACCCCCGGGATACGCAGTATTTT

clone_size: many
cdr3_length: 14
v_call: TRBV29-1
j_call: TRBJ2-7
d_call: TRBD2
cdr3_aa: CSVDWPSGSYEQYF
cdr3_nt: TGCAGCGTTGACTGGCCTAGCGGGAGCTACGAGCAGTACTTC

clone_size: few
cdr3_length: 14
v_call: TRBV5-1
j_call: TRBJ1-4
d_call: NA
cdr3_aa: CASRYRELNEKLFF
cdr3_nt: TGCGCCAGCAGATACAGGGAATTGAATGAAAAACTGTTTTTT